The clone carrying this T cell receptor beta chain showed up just a few times. The antigen remains unidentified. This sample was included in a study of beta chain features in type 1 diabetes. The sequenced template was cDNA made from the entire isolated RNA. Profiled with immunoSEQ multiplex PCR; TCRdb holds only in-frame clones, not every one. The sample has around 100,000 clones; 25% to 35% are singletons. Notes on the study in general: Shorter TCRB CDR3s, moderately but significantly so, marked every one of the four CD4+ subsets in Type 1 diabetes patients. A potential PCR bias toward shorter templates would be equal in patient and control samples.

A CD45RO/CCR7/CD25/CD127/CD95/CD27 panel sorted naive, central memory, regulatory and stem cell-like memory CD4+ cells. The clonotype comes from a woman aged 18-29 years with type 1 diabetes. Sequencing was performed on central memory CD4+ T cells from blood.

In nucleotides, the CDR3 is TGTGCCAGCTCACCGATGAGGAGGGATACGCAGTATTTT. Its protein product is CASSPMRRDTQYF. This chain joins TRBV18 and TRBJ2-3; possibly TRBD2 for D (5 bases). Germline V gene sequence: CDR1 KGHSH, CDR2 LQKENI. This CDR3 is 13 amino acids long. V lost 3 bases and J lost 6, with 10 bases in between.